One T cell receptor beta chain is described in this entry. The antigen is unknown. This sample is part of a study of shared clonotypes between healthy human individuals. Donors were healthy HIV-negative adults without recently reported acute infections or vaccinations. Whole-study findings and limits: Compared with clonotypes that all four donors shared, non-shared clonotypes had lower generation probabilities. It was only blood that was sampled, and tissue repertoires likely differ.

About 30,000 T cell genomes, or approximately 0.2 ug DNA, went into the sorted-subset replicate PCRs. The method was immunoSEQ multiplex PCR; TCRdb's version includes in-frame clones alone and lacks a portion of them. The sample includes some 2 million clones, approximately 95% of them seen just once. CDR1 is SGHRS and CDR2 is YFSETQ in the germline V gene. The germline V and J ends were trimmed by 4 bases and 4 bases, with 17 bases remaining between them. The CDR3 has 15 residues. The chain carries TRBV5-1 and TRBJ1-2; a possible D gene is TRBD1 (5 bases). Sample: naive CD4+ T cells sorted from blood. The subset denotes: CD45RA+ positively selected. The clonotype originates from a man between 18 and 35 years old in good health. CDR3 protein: CASSPGTAQPYGYTF. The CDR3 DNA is TGCGCCAGCAGCCCAGGGACGGCTCAGCCCTATGGCTACACCTTC.